This T cell receptor beta chain was captured by sequencing in a study of T-cell memory formation after mild COVID-19. Overall study results and limits: Pre-infection memory showed some responding clones, and this suggested that cross-reactive memory joined. Clones shrinking between day 15 and 85 showed a balanced CD4/CD8 split, and those that grew later tilted toward CD4+.

V was clipped by 4 bases and J by 9 bases, with 11 bases between them. This CDR3 comprises 12 residues. Germline V gene lookup returns CDR1 SGHRS and CDR2 YFSETQ. This clonotype was seen only a few times. Its specificity is not known. Sample barcodes and UMIs were carried by the TCR alpha and TCR beta cDNA libraries that 5'RACE generated with constant-segment primers. MiXCR, applied by TCRdb to the 5' RACE reads, yields one record per CDR3 protein. The sample lists 250,000 to 300,000 distinct CDR3 sequences, about 16% seen once, with 22% in the top ten. The sequence came from a man between 18 and 29 years old who had mild COVID-19 (a few samples of this study predate the infection). Cell type and time point are not known. The source material was PBMCs or a T cell subset sorted from them (not recorded which). The chain combines TRBV5-1 with TRBJ2-1; D ambiguous. The CDR3 nucleotides read TGCGCCAGCAGCCAATCCGGGTTTGAGCAGTTCTTC. It specifies CASSQSGFEQFF.